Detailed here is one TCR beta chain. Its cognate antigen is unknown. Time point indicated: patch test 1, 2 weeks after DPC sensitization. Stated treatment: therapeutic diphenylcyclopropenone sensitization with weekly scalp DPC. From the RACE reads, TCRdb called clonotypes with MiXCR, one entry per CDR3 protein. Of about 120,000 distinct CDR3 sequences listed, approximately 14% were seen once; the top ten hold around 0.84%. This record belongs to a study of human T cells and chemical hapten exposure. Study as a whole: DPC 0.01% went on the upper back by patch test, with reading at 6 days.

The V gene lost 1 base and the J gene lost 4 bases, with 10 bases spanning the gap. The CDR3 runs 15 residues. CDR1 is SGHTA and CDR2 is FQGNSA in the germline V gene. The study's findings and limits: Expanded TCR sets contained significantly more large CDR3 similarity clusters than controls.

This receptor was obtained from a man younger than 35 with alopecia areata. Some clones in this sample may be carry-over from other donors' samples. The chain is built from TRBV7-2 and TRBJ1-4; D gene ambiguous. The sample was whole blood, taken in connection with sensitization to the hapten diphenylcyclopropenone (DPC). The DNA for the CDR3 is TGTGCCAGCAGCTTAGTGGGCAGATATAATGAAAAACTGTTTTTT. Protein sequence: CASSLVGRYNEKLFF.